These 3 T cell receptor beta chains share one sample of origin, sequenced in a study of long-term antiretroviral therapy in people with HIV. Survey level was the resolution at which the v3.0 immunoSEQ assay ran. Some clones are missing from TCRdb's copy, which holds only in-frame ones; the method was immunoSEQ multiplex PCR. The data hold thousands of clones, with around 77% observed a single time. Sequenced material: unsorted PBMCs, taken 0.4 years before starting antiretroviral therapy. The receptor set was obtained from a young man with HIV.

The rearrangement links TRBV6-6 to TRBJ2-1; 10 bases fit TRBD1. This CDR3 spans 15 amino acids. The germline V gene has CDR1 MNHNY and CDR2 SVGAGI (reference sequence). Unmatched junction bases numbered 9, after V lost 7 bases and J lost 6 bases. This chain's CDR3 is CASNSGQGLGNEQFF. DNA of the CDR3: TGTGCCAGCAACTCGGGACAGGGGCTGGGCAATGAGCAGTTCTTC.

In this sample, this clone turned up once. This chain joins TRBV30 and TRBJ2-5; 7 nucleotides line up with TRBD1. In germline, CDR1 is GTSNPN, CDR2 SVGIG (reference sequence). The CDR3 covers 16 residues. Germline trimming cut 3 bases from V and 4 bases from J; bases unmatched to any gene: 14. CDR3 sequence (DNA): TGTGCCTGGAGCCCCCGGTCAGGGGGTTTAAGAGAGACCCAGTACTTC. Encoded protein: CAWSPRSGGLRETQYF.

This clone was seen only a few times. The chain combines TRBV19 with TRBJ1-2; 8 nucleotides match TRBD1. V lost 0 bases to trimming and J lost 2 bases; unmatched junction nucleotides: 5. The CDR3 is 16 residues long. Germline V gives CDR1 LNHDA, CDR2 SQIVND (reference sequence). Here the CDR3 DNA reads TGTGCCAGTAGTATAGACGGACAGGGCAAAAACTATGGCTACACCTTC. It codes for CASSIDGQGKNYGYTF.